These 20 T cell receptor beta chains originate from one sample sequenced in a study of cytomegalovirus exposure and HLA in healthy donors. PCR was performed using 60 Vbeta and 13 Jbeta primers. Here immunoSEQ multiplex PCR was the method, and the copy in TCRdb shows in-frame clones only, minus some. The sample shows 150,000 to 200,000 clones, 84% of them seen only once. Sequencing was done on a sample of PBMCs. The receptors were sampled from a boy between 10 and 17 years old in good health and CMV-seronegative.

About this clone itself: This CDR3 is also generated by other DNA sequences in the sample. This chain uses TRBV6-1 with TRBJ1-2; weak D call: TRBD1 (6 bases). The germline CDR1 and CDR2 sequences are MNHNS and SASEGT. V shed 3 bases and J shed 2 bases, with 7 bases lying between them. The CDR3 loop spans 13 amino acids. CDR3 region: CASSEQGNYGYTF. CDR3 nucleotide sequence: TGTGCCAGCAGTGAGCAGGGGAACTATGGCTACACCTTC.

This clone was counted only a few times. The genes are TRBV29-1 and TRBJ1-1, with 10 bases fitting TRBD1. The CDR3 is made up of 12 amino acids. With 8 bases clipped from V and 4 bases from J, the junction kept 4 bases outside the gene matches. Germline CDR1 SQVTM, CDR2 ANQGSEA. In nucleotides, the CDR3 is TGCAGCTCCAGGACAGGGGGCACTGAAGCTTTCTTT. It codes for CSSRTGGTEAFF.

V usage is TRBV2 and J usage is TRBJ2-1; no firm D call. The germline V gene has CDR1 SNHLY and CDR2 FYNNEI. This CDR3 has 14 amino acids. V lost 0 bases and J lost 6, with 9 bases in between. The CDR3 DNA sequence: TGTGCCAGCAGTGAAGCGCCGACTCCCAATGAGCAGTTCTTC. Its protein product is CASSEAPTPNEQFF.

J is TRBJ2-1 and V is TRBV27; TRBD2 aligns across 13 bases. The CDR3 loop spans 14 amino acids. The germline gives CDR1 MNHEY, CDR2 SMNVEV (reference sequence). Losses at the gene ends were 6 bases for V and 10 bases for J; bases not matched to a gene: 6. CDR3 protein: CASRGTSGTGEQFF. The CDR3 coding sequence is TGTGCCAGCAGGGGGACTAGCGGGACTGGGGAGCAGTTCTTC.

The chain couples TRBV10-3 to TRBJ2-4; 13 bases line up with TRBD2. Germline V gene lookup returns CDR1 ENHRY and CDR2 SYGVKD. J gave up 7 bases and V 6 bases, and 6 bases lay outside the gene matches. This CDR3 has 15 amino acids. CDR3 sequence: CAISGLAGVVNIQYF. The CDR3 bases are TGTGCCATCAGCGGACTAGCGGGAGTTGTGAACATTCAGTACTTC.

V and J are TRBV6-5 and TRBJ1-1; D is undetermined. Looked up from germline, CDR1 is MNHEY and CDR2 is SVGAGI. With 10 bases removed from V and 0 bases from J, the gap between germline ends came to 18 bases. The CDR3 covers 15 residues. The CDR3 DNA reads as TGTGCCACTTGGAGGAAGGGAGCCATGAACACTGAAGCTTTCTTT. Its translation is CATWRKGAMNTEAFF.

The V and J genes are TRBV6-5 and TRBJ1-4; 9 bases line up with TRBD1. This CDR3 is built from 15 residues. Trimming took 2 bases from V and 8 from J; bases not matched to a gene: 6. CDR1 and CDR2 (germline): MNHEY, SVGAGI. The DNA of the CDR3 is TGTGCCAGCAGTTACCGGGACAGGGTAAACGAAAAACTGTTTTTT. Its translation is CASSYRDRVNEKLFF.

This clone was recorded a few times. The chain couples TRBV29-1 to TRBJ2-7; D is undetermined. V lost 5 bases and J 3 bases, leaving 8 bases between the germline ends. This CDR3 is built from 11 residues. Germline assignment: CDR1 SQVTM and CDR2 ANQGSEA. The CDR3 spells CSVNRGYEQYF. The CDR3 DNA is TGCAGCGTTAATCGAGGCTACGAGCAGTACTTC.

The genes are TRBV30 and TRBJ1-5, with a possible D match to TRBD1 (6 bases). V dropped 8 bases and J dropped 3 bases, with 14 bases sitting between them. This CDR3 is built from 13 residues. CDR1 is GTSNPN, CDR2 SVGIG, per germline (reference sequence). The CDR3 region has the DNA TGTGCCCCTAAGGGGGGGTCCAATCAGCCCCAGCATTTT. Translated, it gives CAPKGGSNQPQHF.

This clone was seen a few times. The chain uses TRBV5-6 and TRBJ1-1; 8 bases are a match to TRBD1. The junction had 6 bases not matched to a gene; V was cut back by 1 base and J by 7 bases. CDR1 and CDR2 from the germline V gene are SGHDT and YYEEEE. This CDR3 spans 14 amino acids. CDR3 coding DNA: TGTGCCAGCAGCTTGCAGTACGACAGGGGTGAAGCTTTCTTT. This sequence encodes CASSLQYDRGEAFF. Full variable domain (missing parts from reference TRBV5-6 and TRBJ1-1): DAGVTQSPTHLIKTRGQQVTLRCSPKSGHDTVSWYQQALGQGPQFIFQYYEEEERQRGNFPDRFSGHQFPNYSSELNVNALLLGDSALYLCASSLQYDRGEAFFGQGTRLTVV.

This clone has more than one count but fewer than ten. The V call is TRBV6-1, the J call TRBJ2-7; TRBD2 agrees at 7 bases. The CDR3 extends over 15 amino acids. Trimming cost V 4 bases and J 2 bases; bases outside gene matches: 8. The germline CDR1 and CDR2 sequences are MNHNS and SASEGT. CDR3 sequence: CASSGVGGRAYEQYF. CDR3 sequence (DNA): TGTGCCAGCAGTGGGGTTGGGGGGAGGGCCTACGAGCAGTACTTC.

The chain employs TRBV30 and TRBJ1-6; 9 bases align to TRBD1. Germline CDR1 reads GTSNPN; CDR2 reads SVGIG (reference sequence). After removal of 1 base from V and 6 bases from J, the junction contained 1 base not matched to a gene. CDR3 length equals 14 residues. The CDR3: CAWSGGQGNSPLHF. The CDR3 DNA follows: TGTGCCTGGAGTGGGGGACAGGGTAATTCACCCCTCCACTTT.

This chain uses TRBV2 with TRBJ2-7; 7 bases map to TRBD1. Germline trimming cut 4 bases from V and 3 bases from J; bases unmatched to any gene: 3. The CDR3 has 13 residues. The germline gives CDR1 SNHLY, CDR2 FYNNEI. The CDR3 sequence is CASSAGTDYEQYF. The CDR3, as DNA: TGTGCCAGCAGTGCGGGGACAGACTACGAGCAGTACTTC.

The J gene is TRBJ1-1, the V gene TRBV6-1, with 10 bases matching TRBD1. The J segment lost 6 bases and the V segment lost 2 bases, leaving 9 bases of the junction unmatched. Germline CDR1 MNHNS, CDR2 SASEGT. The CDR3 totals 16 residues. CDR3 sequence: CASSELRGQGSAEAFF. CDR3 bases: TGTGCCAGCAGTGAATTAAGGGGACAGGGGTCGGCTGAAGCTTTCTTT.

Worth noting for this clone: The sample contains more than one DNA sequence encoding this CDR3. This rearrangement joins TRBV9 to TRBJ2-7; D is undetermined. The CDR3 has 14 residues. CDR1 is SGDLS and CDR2 is YYNGEE in the germline V gene. V dropped 0 bases and J dropped 3 bases, with 10 bases sitting between them. The CDR3 here is CASSVDGSGYEQYF. DNA of the CDR3: TGTGCCAGCAGCGTAGATGGGTCGGGCTACGAGCAGTACTTC.

This sequence joins TRBV5-4 and TRBJ2-7, with 12 bases matching TRBD2. The CDR3 runs to 15 residues. J gave up 3 bases and V 0 bases, and 1 base lay outside the gene matches. CDR1 and CDR2 from the germline V gene are SGHNT and YYREEE (reference sequence). CDR3 in DNA: TGTGCCAGCAGCTTGGGACTAGCGGGAGACTACGAGCAGTACTTC. Translated, it gives CASSLGLAGDYEQYF. Full variable domain (outside the CDR3, taken from reference TRBV5-4 and TRBJ2-7): ETGVTQSPTHLIKTRGQQVTLRCSSQSGHNTVSWYQQALGQGPQFIFQYYREEENGRGNFPPRFSGLQFPNYSSELNVNALELDDSALYLCASSLGLAGDYEQYFGPGTRLTVT.

The chain is built from TRBV19 and TRBJ1-1; possible D gene TRBD1, 5 bases. Germline V gives CDR1 LNHDA, CDR2 SQIVND (reference sequence). This CDR3 is built from 12 residues. V was shortened by 8 bases and J by 4 bases, with 11 bases between the two germline ends. The CDR3 coding sequence is TGTGCCAGTGTCGGGGACTTCACTGAAGCTTTCTTT. This sequence encodes CASVGDFTEAFF.

The chain links TRBV7-8 to TRBJ1-2; possibly TRBD1 for D (5 bases). In germline, CDR1 is SGHVS, CDR2 FQNEAQ. The CDR3 has 16 amino acids. Between the trimmed V and J ends, which lost 3 bases and 3 bases, there was a span of 17 bases. CDR3 in DNA: TGTGCCAGCAGCTTCAATCGGGGGAAAAGAGACTATGGCTACACCTTC. Translated, it gives CASSFNRGKRDYGYTF.

The rearrangement joins TRBV7-9 to TRBJ2-5; D perhaps matches TRBD2 (5 bases). The V gene's germline CDR1 is SEHNR and CDR2 FQNEAQ (reference sequence). Between the trimmed V and J ends, which lost 5 bases and 0 bases, there was a span of 16 bases. The CDR3 sequence is 16 residues long. The CDR3, as DNA: TGTGCCAGCAGCCCTGACGGAGGACGCCACCAAGAGACCCAGTACTTC. Encoded protein: CASSPDGGRHQETQYF.

With regard to this clone: A junction boundary mismatches the germline segment, possibly from a read error. The rearrangement links TRBV7-7 to TRBJ2-3; maybe TRBD1 (5 bases). The CDR3 totals 14 residues. Germline lookup yields CDR1 SSHAT and CDR2 FNYEAQ (reference sequence). This chain's CDR3 is CASSLGRTTDTQYF. CDR3 sequence (DNA): TGTGCTAGCAGCCTGGGGCGAACCACAGATACGCAGTATTTT.